These T cell receptor beta chains were read from a single sample in a study of shared T cell receptors in the human thymus. TCRdb's copy holds only in-frame clones and misses some; the assay was immunoSEQ multiplex PCR. The sample carries hundreds of thousands of clones, around 87% recorded once. These data were also filed under a second study, of human thymus T cells.

Sequencing used thymocytes. The origin of the receptors is a boy under three years old with a congenital heart defect. Both conserved end residues are part of each CDR3. A D gene is named only where the DNA matches it firmly. The size of a clone is reported for some rows only, either as once, few or many, or as a class for expanded clones.

abundance	j_gene	d_gene	v_gene	CDR3aa	CDR3nt
.	TRBJ1-6	.	TRBV7-9	CASSLAFYNSPLHF	TGTGCCAGCAGCTTGGCTTTTTATAATTCCCCCCTCCACTTT
.	TRBJ1-5	TRBD1	TRBV4-2	CASRRDRESNQPQHF	TGTGCCAGCAGGCGTGACAGGGAGAGCAATCAGCCCCAGCATTTT
once	TRBJ1-3	.	TRBV29-1	CSVRENTIYF	TGCAGCGTTCGGGAAAACACCATATATTTT
.	TRBJ1-4	TRBD1	TRBV7-8	CASRPDRDEKLFF	TGTGCCAGCAGACCGGACAGGGACGAAAAACTGTTTTTT
.	TRBJ1-5	TRBD1	TRBV28	CASELQGSQPQHF	TGTGCCAGCGAACTACAGGGGAGCCAGCCCCAGCATTTT
.	TRBJ1-4	TRBD1	TRBV7-2	CASSRTGRNEKLFF	TGTGCCAGCAGCCGGACAGGACGCAATGAAAAACTGTTTTTT
.	TRBJ2-1	TRBD1	TRBV5-6	CASSFDRGFDNEQFF	TGTGCCAGCAGCTTCGACAGGGGGTTCGACAATGAGCAGTTCTTC
.	TRBJ2-4	TRBD2	TRBV6-1	CASSGTSGVKNIQYF	TGTGCCAGCAGCGGGACTAGCGGGGTTAAAAACATTCAGTACTTC
few	TRBJ2-7	TRBD1	TRBV7-2	CASSHSGTGGECEQYF	TGTGCCAGCAGCCATTCGGGGACAGGGGGCGAATGCGAGCAGTACTTC
few	TRBJ1-3	TRBD1	TRBV15	CATSREKTGVSGNTIYF	TGTGCCACCAGCAGAGAAAAGACAGGGGTTTCTGGAAACACCATATATTTT
few	TRBJ1-2	TRBD1	TRBV5-5	CASSLGQGDGYTF	TGTGCCAGCAGCCTAGGACAGGGGGATGGCTACACCTTC
.	TRBJ2-7	TRBD1	TRBV18	CASSPQGTGDHYEQYF	TGTGCCAGCTCACCCCAGGGGACAGGAGACCACTACGAGCAGTACTTC
.	TRBJ1-5	.	TRBV19	CASSPLGADQPQHF	TGTGCCAGTAGTCCATTAGGTGCGGATCAGCCCCAGCATTTT
.	TRBJ1-1	.	TRBV7-6	CASSDSTGLNTEAFF	TGTGCCAGCAGCGACTCGACAGGTTTGAACACTGAAGCTTTCTTT
.	TRBJ1-5	TRBD1	TRBV23-1	CASRHDRDRARLSNQPQHF	TGCGCCAGCAGGCACGACCGGGACAGGGCCAGACTTAGCAATCAGCCCCAGCATTTT
.	TRBJ2-2	.	TRBV2	CASRPGIPNNTGELFF	TGTGCCAGCAGACCCGGGATACCGAATAACACCGGGGAGCTGTTTTTT
.	TRBJ2-3	.	TRBV7-9	CASSFPRSPSTDTQYF	TGTGCCAGCAGCTTCCCGAGGAGTCCTAGCACAGATACGCAGTATTTT
.	TRBJ2-1	TRBD1	TRBV2	CATGGGTGTGTYNEQFF	TGTGCCACCGGAGGAGGAACCGGGACAGGGACCTACAATGAGCAGTTCTTC
.	TRBJ2-7	.	TRBV28	CASSLPERAYEQYF	TGTGCCAGCAGTTTACCAGAGAGGGCCTACGAGCAGTACTTC
.	TRBJ2-5	.	TRBV5-1	CASSSEGDQETQYF	TGCGCCAGCAGTAGTGAGGGGGATCAAGAGACCCAGTACTTC
.	TRBJ2-3	TRBD2	TRBV28	CASSSRLAGDTDTQYF	TGTGCCAGCAGTTCGAGACTAGCGGGAGACACAGATACGCAGTATTTT
.	TRBJ2-3	.	TRBV9	CASSEGGGRTDTQYF	TGTGCCAGCAGCGAGGGCGGCGGGCGCACAGATACGCAGTATTTT
.	TRBJ2-7	TRBD1	TRBV29-1	CSVEERYGTGVYEQYF	TGCAGCGTTGAAGAGAGGTACGGGACAGGGGTTTACGAGCAGTACTTC
.	TRBJ1-2	.	TRBV28	CASSLGRGNYGYTF	TGTGCCAGCAGTTTAGGCAGGGGTAACTATGGCTACACCTTC
.	TRBJ2-4	TRBD2	TRBV7-2	CASSWSGGDPKAKNIQYF	TGTGCCAGCAGCTGGTCTGGGGGGGATCCTAAAGCCAAAAACATTCAGTACTTC
.	TRBJ2-7	TRBD2	TRBV7-9	CASSLRTSPSYEQYF	TGTGCCAGCAGTCTACGGACTAGTCCATCCTACGAGCAGTACTTC
.	TRBJ2-7	.	TRBV29-1	CSVAISFYEQYF	TGCAGCGTTGCTATAAGTTTCTACGAGCAGTACTTC